This entry lists 3 T cell receptor beta chains sequenced from one sample in a study of blood T cell repertoires in COVID-19. Clones were read by immunoSEQ multiplex PCR, and TCRdb kept only the in-frame ones, dropping some. Among roughly 160,000 clones listed, around 80% were seen once. Sequencing was done on a sample of PBMCs or T cells enriched from blood (not recorded which). These receptor sequences come from a woman in her 70s in a cohort exposed to, infected with or recovered from COVID-19 (not recorded which).

The chain links TRBV5-1 to TRBJ2-5; 7 bases align to TRBD1. The germline gives CDR1 SGHRS, CDR2 YFSETQ. The CDR3 extends over 15 amino acids. The V segment lost 4 bases and the J segment 5 bases; nucleotides outside the gene matches: 11. The CDR3 DNA sequence: TGCGCCAGCAGCCCCCAGGGGGACCTCGGGGAGACCCAGTACTTC. Its protein product is CASSPQGDLGETQYF.

The count of this clone is one. The CDR3 DNA reads TGCACCAGCAGCCTTGGCTTCGGGACTCCCCCCTACAATGAGCAGTTCTTC. It specifies CTSSLGFGTPPYNEQFF. This chain links TRBV1 with TRBJ2-1; TRBD2 was called by the table and not checked on the DNA. TRBV1 constitutes a pseudogene. This CDR3 has 17 amino acids.

The CDR3 region is CASSLAGASSTDTQYF. For the CDR3, the DNA is TGTGCCAGCAGCTTGGCCGGTGCTAGTAGCACAGATACGCAGTATTTT. V and J are TRBV5-4 and TRBJ2-3, with D unresolved. Germline V gives CDR1 SGHNT, CDR2 YYREEE (reference sequence). Trimming shortened V by 0 bases and J by 0 bases, and 11 bases separated the two germline ends. This CDR3 has 16 amino acids.